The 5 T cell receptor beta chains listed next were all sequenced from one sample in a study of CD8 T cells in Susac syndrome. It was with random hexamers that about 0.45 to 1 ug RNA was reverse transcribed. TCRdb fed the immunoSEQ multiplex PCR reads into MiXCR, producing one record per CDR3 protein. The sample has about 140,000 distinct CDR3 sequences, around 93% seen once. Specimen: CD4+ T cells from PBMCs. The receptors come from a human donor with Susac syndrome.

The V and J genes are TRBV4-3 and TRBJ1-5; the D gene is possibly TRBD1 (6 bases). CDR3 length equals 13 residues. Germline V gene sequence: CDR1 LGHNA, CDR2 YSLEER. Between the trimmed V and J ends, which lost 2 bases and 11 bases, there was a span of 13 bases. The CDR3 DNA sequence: TGCGCCAGCAGCCAATCGACAGGCACGGCCCAGCATTTT. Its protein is CASSQSTGTAQHF.

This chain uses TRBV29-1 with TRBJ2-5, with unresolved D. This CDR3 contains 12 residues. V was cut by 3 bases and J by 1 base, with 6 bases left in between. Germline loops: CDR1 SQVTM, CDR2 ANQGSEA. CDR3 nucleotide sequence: TGCAGCGTTGAGAGGAGCCAAGAGACCCAGTACTTC. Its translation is CSVERSQETQYF.

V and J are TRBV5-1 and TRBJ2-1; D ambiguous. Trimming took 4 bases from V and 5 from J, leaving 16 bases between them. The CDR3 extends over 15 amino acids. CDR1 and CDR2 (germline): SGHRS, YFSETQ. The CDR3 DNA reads TGCGCCAGCAGCCCCGGATTAGCTTCGCACAATGAGCAGTTCTTC. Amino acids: CASSPGLASHNEQFF. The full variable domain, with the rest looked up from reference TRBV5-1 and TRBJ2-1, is KAGVTQTPRYLIKTRGQQVTLSCSPISGHRSVSWYQQTPGQGLQFLFEYFSETQRNKGNFPGRFSGRQFSNSRSEMNVSTLELGDSALYLCASSPGLASHNEQFFGPGTRLTVL.

The CDR3 here is CAWSKGQGFLYGYTF. CDR3 nucleotide sequence: TGTGCCTGGAGTAAGGGACAGGGTTTTTTATATGGCTACACCTTC. The gene calls are TRBV30 and TRBJ1-2; 9 bases agree with TRBD1. Per the germline V gene, CDR1 is GTSNPN and CDR2 is SVGIG (reference sequence). The J segment lost 5 bases and the V segment lost 2 bases, leaving 9 bases of the junction unmatched. This CDR3 is built from 15 residues.

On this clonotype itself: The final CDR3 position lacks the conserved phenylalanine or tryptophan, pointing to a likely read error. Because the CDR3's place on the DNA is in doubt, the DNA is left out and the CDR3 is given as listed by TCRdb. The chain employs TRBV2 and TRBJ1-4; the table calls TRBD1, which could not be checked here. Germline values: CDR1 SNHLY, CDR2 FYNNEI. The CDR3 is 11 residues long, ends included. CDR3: CASSPEPGGLI.